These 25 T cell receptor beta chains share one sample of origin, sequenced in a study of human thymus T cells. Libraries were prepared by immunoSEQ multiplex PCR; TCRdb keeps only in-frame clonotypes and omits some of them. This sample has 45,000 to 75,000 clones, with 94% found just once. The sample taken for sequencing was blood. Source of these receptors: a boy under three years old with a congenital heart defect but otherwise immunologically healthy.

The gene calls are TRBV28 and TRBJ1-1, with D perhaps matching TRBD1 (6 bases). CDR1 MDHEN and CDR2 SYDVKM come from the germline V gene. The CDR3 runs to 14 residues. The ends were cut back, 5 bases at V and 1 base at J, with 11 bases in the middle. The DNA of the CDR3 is TGTGCCAGCAGTGCTCCGGGACAGAACACTGAAGCTTTCTTT. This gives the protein CASSAPGQNTEAFF. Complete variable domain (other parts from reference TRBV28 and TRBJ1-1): DVKVTQSSRYLVKRTGEKVFLECVQDMDHENMFWYRQDPGLGLRLIYFSYDVKMKEKGDIPEGYSVSREKKERFSLILESASTNQTSMYLCASSAPGQNTEAFFGQGTRLTVV.

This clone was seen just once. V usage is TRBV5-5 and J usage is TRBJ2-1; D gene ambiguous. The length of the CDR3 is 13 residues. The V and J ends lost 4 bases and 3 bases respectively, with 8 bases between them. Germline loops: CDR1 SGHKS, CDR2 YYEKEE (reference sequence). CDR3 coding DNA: TGTGCCAGCAGCACCCGGATCTACAATGAGCAGTTCTTC. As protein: CASSTRIYNEQFF.

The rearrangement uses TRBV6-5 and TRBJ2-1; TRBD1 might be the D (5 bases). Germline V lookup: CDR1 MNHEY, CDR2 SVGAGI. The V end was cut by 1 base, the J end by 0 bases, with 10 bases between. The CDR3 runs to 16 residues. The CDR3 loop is CASSYLDTSSYNEQFF. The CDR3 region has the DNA TGTGCCAGCAGTTACTTGGACACGAGCTCCTACAATGAGCAGTTCTTC.

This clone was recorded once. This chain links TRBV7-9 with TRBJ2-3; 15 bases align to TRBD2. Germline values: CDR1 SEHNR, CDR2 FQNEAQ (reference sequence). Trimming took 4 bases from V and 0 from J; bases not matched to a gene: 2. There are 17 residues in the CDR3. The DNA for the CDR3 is TGTGCCAGCAGCTCGGGGACTAGCGGGGGGAGCACAGATACGCAGTATTTT. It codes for CASSSGTSGGSTDTQYF.

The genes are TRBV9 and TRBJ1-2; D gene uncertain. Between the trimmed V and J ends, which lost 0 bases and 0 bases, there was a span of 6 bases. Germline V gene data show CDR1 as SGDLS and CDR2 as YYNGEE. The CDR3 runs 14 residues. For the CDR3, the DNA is TGTGCCAGCAGCGTAGTCGGGGCTAACTATGGCTACACCTTC. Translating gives CASSVVGANYGYTF.

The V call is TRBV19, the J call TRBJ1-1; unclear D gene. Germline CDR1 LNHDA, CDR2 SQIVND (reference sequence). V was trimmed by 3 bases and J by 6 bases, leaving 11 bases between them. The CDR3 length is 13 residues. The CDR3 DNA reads TGTGCCAGTAGTATCCTTTACGGGGCTGAAGCTTTCTTT. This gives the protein CASSILYGAEAFF.

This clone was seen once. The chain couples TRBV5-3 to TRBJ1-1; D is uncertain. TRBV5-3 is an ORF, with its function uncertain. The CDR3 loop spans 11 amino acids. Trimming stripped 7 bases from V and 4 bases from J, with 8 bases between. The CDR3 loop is CARRCTTEAFF. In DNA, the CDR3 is TGTGCCAGACGGTGTACCACTGAAGCTTTCTTT.

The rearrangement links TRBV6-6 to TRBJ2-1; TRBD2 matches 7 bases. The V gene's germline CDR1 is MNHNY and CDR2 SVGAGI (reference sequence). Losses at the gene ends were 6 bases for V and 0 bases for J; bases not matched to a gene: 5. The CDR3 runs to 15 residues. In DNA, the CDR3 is TGTGCCAGCAGACCAGCGGGGAGCTCCTACAATGAGCAGTTCTTC. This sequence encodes CASRPAGSSYNEQFF.

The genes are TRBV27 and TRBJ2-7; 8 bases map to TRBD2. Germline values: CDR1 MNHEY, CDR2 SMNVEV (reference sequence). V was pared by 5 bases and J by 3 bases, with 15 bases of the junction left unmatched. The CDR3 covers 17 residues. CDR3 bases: TGTGCCAGCAGTCCCGCCCCCGATCCAGCGGGGGTCTACGAGCAGTACTTC. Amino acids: CASSPAPDPAGVYEQYF.

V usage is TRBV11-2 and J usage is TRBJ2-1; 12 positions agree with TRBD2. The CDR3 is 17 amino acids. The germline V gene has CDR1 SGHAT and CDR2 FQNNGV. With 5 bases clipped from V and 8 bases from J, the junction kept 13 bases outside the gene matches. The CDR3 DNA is TGTGCCAGCAGCCTAGGGACACTAGCGGGAGGTGGGGATGAGCAGTTCTTC. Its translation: CASSLGTLAGGGDEQFF.

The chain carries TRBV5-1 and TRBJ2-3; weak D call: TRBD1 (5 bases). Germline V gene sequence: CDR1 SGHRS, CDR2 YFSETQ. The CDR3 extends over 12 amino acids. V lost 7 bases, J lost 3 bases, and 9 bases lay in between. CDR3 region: CASRKGTDTQYF. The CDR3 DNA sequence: TGCGCCAGCCGGAAGGGGACAGATACGCAGTATTTT. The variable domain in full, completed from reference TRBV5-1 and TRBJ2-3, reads KAGVTQTPRYLIKTRGQQVTLSCSPISGHRSVSWYQQTPGQGLQFLFEYFSETQRNKGNFPGRFSGRQFSNSRSEMNVSTLELGDSALYLCASRKGTDTQYFGPGTRLTVL.

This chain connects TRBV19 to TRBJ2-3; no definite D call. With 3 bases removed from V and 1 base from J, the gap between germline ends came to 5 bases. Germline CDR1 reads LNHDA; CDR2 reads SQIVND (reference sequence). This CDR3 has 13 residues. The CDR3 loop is CASSMAGTDTQYF. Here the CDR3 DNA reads TGTGCCAGTAGTATGGCGGGCACAGATACGCAGTATTTT.

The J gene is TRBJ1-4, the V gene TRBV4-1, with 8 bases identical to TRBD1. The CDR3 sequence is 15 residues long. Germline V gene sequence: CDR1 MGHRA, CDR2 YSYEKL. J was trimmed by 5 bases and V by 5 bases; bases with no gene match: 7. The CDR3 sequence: CASSLTGVLNEKLFF. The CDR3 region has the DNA TGCGCCAGCAGCTTGACAGGGGTCCTGAATGAAAAACTGTTTTTT.

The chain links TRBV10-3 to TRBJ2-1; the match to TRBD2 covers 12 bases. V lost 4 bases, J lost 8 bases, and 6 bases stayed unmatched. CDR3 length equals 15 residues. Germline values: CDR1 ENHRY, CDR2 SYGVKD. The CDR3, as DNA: TGTGCCATCAGTGCAAGACTAGCGGGGGTTGATGAGCAGTTCTTC. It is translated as CAISARLAGVDEQFF.

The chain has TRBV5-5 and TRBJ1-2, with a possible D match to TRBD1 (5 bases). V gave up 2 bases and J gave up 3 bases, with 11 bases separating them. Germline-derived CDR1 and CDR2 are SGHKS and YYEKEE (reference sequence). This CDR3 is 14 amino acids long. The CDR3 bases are TGTGCCAGCAGCTTAAATCCAGGGTACTATGGCTACACCTTC. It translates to CASSLNPGYYGYTF.

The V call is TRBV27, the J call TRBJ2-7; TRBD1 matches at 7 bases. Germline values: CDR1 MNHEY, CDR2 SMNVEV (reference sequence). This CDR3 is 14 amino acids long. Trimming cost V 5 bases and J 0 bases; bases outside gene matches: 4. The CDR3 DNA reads TGTGCCAGCAGTACCCGGGACAGCTCCTACGAGCAGTACTTC. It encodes CASSTRDSSYEQYF.

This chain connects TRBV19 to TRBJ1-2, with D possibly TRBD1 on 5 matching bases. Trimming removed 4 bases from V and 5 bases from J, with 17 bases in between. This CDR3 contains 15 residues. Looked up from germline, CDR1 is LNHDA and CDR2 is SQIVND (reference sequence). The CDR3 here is CASSTRAQGRYGYTF. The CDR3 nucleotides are TGTGCCAGTAGTACCCGGGCCCAGGGACGATATGGCTACACCTTC.

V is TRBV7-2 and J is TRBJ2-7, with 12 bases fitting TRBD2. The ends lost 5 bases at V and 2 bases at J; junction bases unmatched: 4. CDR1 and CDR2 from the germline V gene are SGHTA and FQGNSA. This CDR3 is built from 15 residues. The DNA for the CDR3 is TGTGCCAGCAGCGCCACTAGCGGGGGGACCTACGAGCAGTACTTC. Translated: CASSATSGGTYEQYF.

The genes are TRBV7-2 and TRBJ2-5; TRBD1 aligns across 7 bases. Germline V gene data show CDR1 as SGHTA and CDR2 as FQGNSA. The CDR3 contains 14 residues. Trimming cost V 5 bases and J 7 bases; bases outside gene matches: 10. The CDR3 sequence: CASSMEQGPGTQYF. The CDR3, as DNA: TGTGCCAGCAGCATGGAACAGGGGCCTGGGACCCAGTACTTC.

The CDR3 protein is CASSRSTGGDYTF. Written as DNA, the CDR3 is TGTGCCAGCAGCCGATCAACGGGGGGTGACTACACCTTC. J is TRBJ1-2 and V is TRBV5-4, with D possibly TRBD1 on 5 matching bases. The CDR3 consists of 13 residues. V was pared by 4 bases and J by 10 bases, with 17 bases between. Germline lookup yields CDR1 SGHNT and CDR2 YYREEE (reference sequence).

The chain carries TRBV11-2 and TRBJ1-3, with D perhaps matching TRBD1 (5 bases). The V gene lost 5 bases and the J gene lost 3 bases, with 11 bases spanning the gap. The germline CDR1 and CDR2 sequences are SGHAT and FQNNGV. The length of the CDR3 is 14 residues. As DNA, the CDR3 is TGTGCCAGCAGCCCTCGGGACGTTGGAAACACCATATATTTT. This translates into CASSPRDVGNTIYF.

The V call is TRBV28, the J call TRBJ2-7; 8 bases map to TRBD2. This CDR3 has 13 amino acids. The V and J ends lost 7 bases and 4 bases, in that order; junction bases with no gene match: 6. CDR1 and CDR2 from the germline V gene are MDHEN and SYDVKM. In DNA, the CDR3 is TGTGCCAGCAAAAGCGGGAGTCATTACGAGCAGTACTTC. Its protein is CASKSGSHYEQYF.

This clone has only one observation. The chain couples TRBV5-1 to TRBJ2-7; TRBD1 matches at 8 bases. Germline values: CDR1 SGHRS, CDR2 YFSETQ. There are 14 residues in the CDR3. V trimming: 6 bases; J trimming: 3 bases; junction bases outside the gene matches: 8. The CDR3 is CASTPTGEVYEQYF. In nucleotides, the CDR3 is TGCGCCAGCACTCCGACAGGGGAGGTCTACGAGCAGTACTTC.

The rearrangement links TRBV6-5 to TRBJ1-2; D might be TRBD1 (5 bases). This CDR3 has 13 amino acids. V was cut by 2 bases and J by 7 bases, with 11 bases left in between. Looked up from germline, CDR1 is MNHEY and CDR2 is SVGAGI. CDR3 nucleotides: TGTGCCAGCAGTTACGAAAGGGGCGCTGGCTACACCTTC. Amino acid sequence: CASSYERGAGYTF.

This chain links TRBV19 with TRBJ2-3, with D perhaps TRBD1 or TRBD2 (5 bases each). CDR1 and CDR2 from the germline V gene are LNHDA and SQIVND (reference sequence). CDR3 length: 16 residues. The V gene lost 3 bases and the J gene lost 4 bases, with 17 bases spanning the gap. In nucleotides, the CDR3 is TGTGCCAGTAGTATGGGGCGTCGGGGCTTTGCAGATACGCAGTATTTT. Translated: CASSMGRRGFADTQYF.